A single sample is the source of the 15 T cell receptor beta chains below, sequenced in a study of beta chain features in type 1 diabetes. Every isolated RNA sample was fully reverse transcribed, so sequencing captured expressed TCRB transcripts. The data were produced by immunoSEQ multiplex PCR, yet TCRdb's version contains in-frame clones alone and is incomplete. The sample shows hundreds of thousands of clones, approximately 30% of them seen only once. The sequenced sample consisted of naive CD4+ T cells from blood. All receptors derive from a man younger than 35 in good health.

This chain joins TRBV30 and TRBJ1-2; D ambiguous. Trimming removed 0 bases from V and 8 bases from J, with 10 bases in between. There are 12 residues in the CDR3. Germline V CDR1 and CDR2: GTSNPN, SVGIG (reference sequence). The chain's CDR3 is CAWSVGQQGYTF. In DNA, the CDR3 is TGTGCCTGGAGTGTAGGCCAGCAGGGCTACACCTTC.

This clone has only a few counts. This chain joins TRBV9 and TRBJ2-7, with 10 bases aligning to TRBD2. CDR3 length: 16 residues. Germline V gene lookup returns CDR1 SGDLS and CDR2 YYNGEE. The V gene end was trimmed by 0 bases and the J gene end by 5 bases; junction bases not matched to a gene: 8. CDR3 bases: TGTGCCAGCAGCGTAGTCCCGCTAGCGGGAGTCGACGAGCAGTACTTC. Amino acid sequence: CASSVVPLAGVDEQYF.

The V and J genes are TRBV7-9 and TRBJ2-7; tentatively, D is TRBD2 (6 bases). The CDR3 has 11 residues. Germline V gene data show CDR1 as SEHNR and CDR2 as FQNEAQ (reference sequence). Trimming shortened V by 6 bases and J by 7 bases, and 10 bases separated the two germline ends. This chain's CDR3 is CASRDAGEQYF. The CDR3 nucleotides are TGTGCCAGCAGGGATGCGGGGGAGCAGTACTTC.

V is TRBV19 and J is TRBJ1-1, with TRBD1 as a possible D gene (5 bases). The CDR3 contains 15 residues. The germline CDR1 and CDR2 sequences are LNHDA and SQIVND (reference sequence). V lost 6 bases and J lost 4, with 18 bases in between. The CDR3, as DNA: TGTGCCAGTAGCCTCAGCGGGGGGACGGGCACTGAAGCTTTCTTT. Its protein is CASSLSGGTGTEAFF.

This clone was observed a handful of times. The CDR3, as DNA: TGCAGCGCCACATTGACACTGTACAATGAGCAGTTCTTC. It translates to CSATLTLYNEQFF. The V gene is TRBV29-1, the J gene TRBJ2-1; no definite D call. The length of the CDR3 is 13 residues. Germline CDR1 SQVTM, CDR2 ANQGSEA. V was clipped by 7 bases and J by 4 bases, with 14 bases between them.

The J gene is TRBJ1-5, the V gene TRBV30; 7 nucleotides match TRBD1. Germline-derived CDR1 and CDR2 are GTSNPN and SVGIG (reference sequence). V gave up 4 bases and J gave up 2 bases; unmatched junction bases: 5. This CDR3 contains 14 residues. The CDR3 sequence is CAWTHRGGNQPQHF. The CDR3, as DNA: TGTGCCTGGACCCACAGGGGTGGCAATCAGCCCCAGCATTTT.

V is TRBV28 and J is TRBJ2-7; 9 bases map to TRBD1. This CDR3 is built from 15 residues. Losses at the gene ends were 6 bases for V and 5 bases for J; bases not matched to a gene: 11. Looked up from germline, CDR1 is MDHEN and CDR2 is SYDVKM. This chain's CDR3 is CASSPPGTGHHEQYF. The DNA for the CDR3 is TGTGCCAGCAGCCCGCCCGGGACAGGGCACCACGAGCAGTACTTC.

The chain couples TRBV30 to TRBJ2-7; D gene unclear. Trimming stripped 1 base from V and 6 bases from J, with 7 bases between. CDR1 is GTSNPN and CDR2 is SVGIG in the germline V gene (reference sequence). The CDR3 consists of 11 residues. The CDR3 DNA follows: TGTGCCTGGAGTGGACGCCTCGAGCAGTACTTC. Protein sequence: CAWSGRLEQYF.

This chain links TRBV4-1 with TRBJ1-5; TRBD1 matches 7 bases. Trimming at V came to 5 bases and at J to 5 bases, leaving 9 bases not matched to a gene. This CDR3 spans 15 amino acids. The germline V gene has CDR1 MGHRA and CDR2 YSYEKL. This CDR3 is CASSERQGFDQPQHF. In nucleotides, the CDR3 is TGCGCCAGCAGCGAAAGACAGGGTTTCGATCAGCCCCAGCATTTT.

This sequence joins TRBV5-1 and TRBJ2-3; the match to TRBD2 covers 14 bases. V lost 0 bases, J lost 3 bases, and 3 bases stayed unmatched. The CDR3 runs 17 residues. The germline V gene has CDR1 SGHRS and CDR2 YFSETQ. The CDR3 region has the DNA TGCGCCAGCAGCTTGGGACTAGCGGGAGGGCCGACAGATACGCAGTATTTT. It yields the protein CASSLGLAGGPTDTQYF.

The J gene is TRBJ2-7, the V gene TRBV4-3, with unresolved D. The V gene lost 0 bases and the J gene lost 2 bases, with 8 bases spanning the gap. CDR3 length: 14 residues. Per germline, CDR1 LGHNA and CDR2 YSLEER. The CDR3 sequence is CASSQELQAYEQYF. For the CDR3, the DNA is TGCGCCAGCAGCCAAGAACTCCAAGCCTACGAGCAGTACTTC.

This clone was seen only a few times. J is TRBJ2-5 and V is TRBV5-4; 12 nucleotides line up with TRBD2. The germline V gene has CDR1 SGHNT and CDR2 YYREEE (reference sequence). V lost 3 bases and J lost 0; bases outside the gene matches: 3. The CDR3 length is 16 residues. CDR3 sequence: CASSSLAGGDQETQYF. The DNA of the CDR3 is TGTGCCAGCAGCTCGCTAGCGGGAGGGGACCAAGAGACCCAGTACTTC.

A note on this clone: The same CDR3 can be traced to other DNA sequences in this sample. The V gene is TRBV9, the J gene TRBJ2-7; 11 positions match TRBD1. The germline CDR1 and CDR2 sequences are SGDLS and YYNGEE. J gave up 6 bases and V 0 bases, and 2 bases lay outside the gene matches. The length of the CDR3 is 14 residues. CDR3 nucleotides: TGTGCCAGCAGCGTAGCAGGGACAGGGGGCGAGCAGTACTTC. It specifies CASSVAGTGGEQYF.

This clone was seen more than once but under ten times. The chain uses TRBV25-1 and TRBJ2-1; either TRBD1 or TRBD2 may supply D (5 bases each). V shed 1 base and J shed 6 bases, with 7 bases lying between them. The CDR3 has 13 amino acids. CDR1 and CDR2 (germline): MGHDK, SYGVNS. CDR3 bases: TGTGCCAGCAGTGAATTCGGGACCAATGAGCAGTTCTTC. It encodes CASSEFGTNEQFF.

This sequence joins TRBV4-1 and TRBJ2-4; 7 positions agree with TRBD1. V shed 4 bases and J 0 bases; nucleotides not matched to a gene: 12. The CDR3 extends over 18 amino acids. Germline V lookup: CDR1 MGHRA, CDR2 YSYEKL. This CDR3 is CASSPTQRGQLAKNIQYF. CDR3 DNA sequence: TGCGCCAGCAGCCCCACCCAACGGGGACAGCTAGCCAAAAACATTCAGTACTTC.